One T cell receptor (beta chain) is described in this entry. Its target is unknown. It was by 5' RACE with UMI labels that the TRB cDNA libraries were prepared. TCRdb reprocessed the 5' RACE reads, keeping one entry per CDR3 protein, no DNA. Recorded here are tens of thousands of distinct CDR3 sequences; the top ten clones represent approximately 1.5%. This sample was taken from a study of CXCR3-negative and CXCR3-positive naive CD8 T cells. Overall study findings and caveats: CXCR3 expression partially decreased after cryopreservation; most assays used fresh PBMCs. For naive cells, CXCR3-negative and CXCR3-positive subsets had similar TRBV-TRBJ usage; for memory cells, usage differed.

Germline lookup yields CDR1 SQVTM and CDR2 ANQGSEA. CDR3 length equals 16 residues. What was sequenced was naive CXCR3- CD8+ T cells from blood. The subset denotes: CD45RO-CCR7+CD27+CD95- naive CD8+ T cells lacking CXCR3 (TNR3-). This receptor was identified in a human donor in good health. Some clones in this sample may be carry-over from other donors' samples. The V call is TRBV29-1, the J call TRBJ2-1; with no DNA, the TCRdb D assignment of TRBD2 cannot be verified. The CDR3 here is CSVDLTMEGRGDEQFF.